These 7 T cell receptor beta chains were sequenced from one sample in a study of shared clonotypes between healthy human individuals. The naive CD8 fraction comprised CD45RO-negative cells positively selected for CCR7 and excluded terminally differentiated effector memory CD45RA+ cells. Assay: immunoSEQ multiplex PCR; the TCRdb copy retains only in-frame clones and omits some. The table includes 550,000 to 600,000 clones, roughly 98% detected once. The sample was naive CD8+ T cells sorted from blood. The receptor source for this set is a man younger than 40 in good health.

In its sample, this clone was seen once. The rearrangement uses TRBV11-2 and TRBJ2-1, with TRBD1 as a possible D gene (5 bases). The V and J ends lost 3 bases and 6 bases respectively, with 15 bases between them. The CDR3 loop spans 15 amino acids. CDR1 is SGHAT and CDR2 is FQNNGV in the germline V gene. The chain's CDR3 is CASSLSPWQGNEQFF. Written as DNA, the CDR3 is TGTGCCAGCAGCTTGTCTCCATGGCAGGGCAATGAGCAGTTCTTC.

This sequence joins TRBV27 and TRBJ2-1, with D uncertain. Germline loops: CDR1 MNHEY, CDR2 SMNVEV (reference sequence). The CDR3 is 13 amino acids. V lost 7 bases and J lost 9, with 16 bases in between. DNA of the CDR3: TGTGCCAGCAAGGTTGGCCGCGAGAGTGAGCAGTTCTTC. Amino acid sequence: CASKVGRESEQFF.

This clone came up once. The chain links TRBV7-9 to TRBJ1-1; tentative D call: TRBD1 (6 bases). From germline, CDR1 is SEHNR and CDR2 FQNEAQ (reference sequence). V dropped 11 bases and J dropped 1 base, with 17 bases sitting between them. The CDR3 is 14 residues long. The CDR3, as DNA: TGTGCCTCCAAGGGGGGACCGGCGAACACTGAAGCTTTCTTT. This encodes CASKGGPANTEAFF.

To note about this clone: The junction differs from germline at one of its ends, possibly a read error. This chain joins TRBV6-5 and TRBJ2-1, with D perhaps given as TRBD1 or TRBD2 (5 bases each). The CDR3 runs 15 residues. CDR1 and CDR2 (germline): MNHEY, SVGAGI. CDR3 loop: CASSLARERYSEQFF. CDR3 in DNA: TGTGCCAGCAGTTTGGCCAGGGAGAGGTACAGTGAGCAGTTCTTC.

The chain couples TRBV29-1 to TRBJ2-7, with a tentative D call TRBD1 (6 bases). Per the germline V gene, CDR1 is SQVTM and CDR2 is ANQGSEA. CDR3 length equals 13 residues. V was shortened by 4 bases and J by 4 bases, with 14 bases between the two germline ends. CDR3 bases: TGCAGCGTTGTCGCGGACAGTCGGTACGAGCAGTACTTC. Translated: CSVVADSRYEQYF.

The rearrangement uses TRBV13 and TRBJ2-7; 9 nucleotides align to TRBD2. Germline V CDR1 and CDR2: PRHDT, FYEKMQ (reference sequence). The V segment lost 4 bases and the J segment 4 bases; nucleotides outside the gene matches: 5. The CDR3 contains 14 residues. The CDR3 DNA is TGTGCCAGCAGCTCACGCGGGAGGGAATACGAGCAGTACTTC. Protein: CASSSRGREYEQYF.

CDR3 sequence (DNA): TGTGCCAGCACGGTGGGGGGGGAGTGGGGCTACGAGCAGTACTTC. This codes for CASTVGGEWGYEQYF. The rearrangement links TRBV6-1 to TRBJ2-7; 7 bases agree with TRBD2. Germline V gene data show CDR1 as MNHNS and CDR2 as SASEGT. The V gene end was trimmed by 7 bases and the J gene end by 3 bases; junction bases not matched to a gene: 12. The CDR3 is 15 residues long.